Presented here are 9 T cell receptor beta chains from one specimen sequenced in a study of long-term antiretroviral therapy in people with HIV. The libraries were made with immunoSEQ v3.0 at survey level. The protocol was immunoSEQ multiplex PCR, while the TCRdb copy is restricted to in-frame clones and leaves out a portion. The data show about 48,000 clones, approximately 79% seen once. This sample comprised unsorted PBMCs, obtained 0.8 years after starting antiretroviral therapy. All receptors derive from a woman under 30 with HIV.

V and J are TRBV7-9 and TRBJ2-3; a weak D match, TRBD2 (5 bases). V lost 5 bases to trimming and J lost 6 bases, with 21 bases between them. CDR3 size: 16 residues. The germline V gene has CDR1 SEHNR and CDR2 FQNEAQ (reference sequence). The DNA of the CDR3 is TGTGCCAGCAGCGATTCCCCGGGAACCGTAACGGATACGCAGTATTTT. It codes for CASSDSPGTVTDTQYF.

The chain combines TRBV23-1 with TRBJ1-1, with D perhaps matching TRBD1 (6 bases). TRBV23-1 is classed as an ORF, of uncertain function. Trimming removed 3 bases at V and 1 base at J, with 15 bases between. The CDR3 consists of 16 residues. The CDR3 is CASSHVSGTKNTEAFF. The CDR3 DNA follows: TGCGCCAGCAGTCACGTTTCCGGGACAAAGAACACTGAAGCTTTCTTT.

The chain uses TRBV5-1 and TRBJ1-5, with 8 bases that match TRBD1. Germline loops: CDR1 SGHRS, CDR2 YFSETQ. This CDR3 is built from 15 residues. Trimming at V came to 4 bases and at J to 7 bases, leaving 10 bases not matched to a gene. CDR3: CASSPATGDGQPQHF. The CDR3 nucleotides read TGCGCCAGCAGCCCCGCGACAGGGGATGGACAGCCCCAGCATTTT. Combining the CDR3 with reference TRBV5-1 and TRBJ1-5 gives the whole variable domain KAGVTQTPRYLIKTRGQQVTLSCSPISGHRSVSWYQQTPGQGLQFLFEYFSETQRNKGNFPGRFSGRQFSNSRSEMNVSTLELGDSALYLCASSPATGDGQPQHFGDGTRLSIL.

The chain uses TRBV5-1 and TRBJ1-6, with TRBD1 matching 8 bases. The J segment lost 8 bases and the V segment lost 2 bases, leaving 12 bases of the junction unmatched. Looked up from germline, CDR1 is SGHRS and CDR2 is YFSETQ. The CDR3 spans 17 residues. The CDR3 DNA sequence: TGCGCCAGCAGCTTTGGGGCCGACAGGGGATTACATTCACCCCTCCACTTT. Its protein is CASSFGADRGLHSPLHF.

Here the CDR3 DNA reads TGTGCCAGCAGTGATTCGAGAGTAGCCAAAAACATTCAGTACTTC. Amino acid sequence: CASSDSRVAKNIQYF. The V gene is TRBV25-1, the J gene TRBJ2-4; D gene ambiguous. The germline CDR1 and CDR2 sequences are MGHDK and SYGVNS. The CDR3 sequence is 15 residues long. V was clipped by 3 bases and J by 0 bases, with 9 bases between them.

This chain links TRBV5-4 with TRBJ2-3, with TRBD2 identical over 11 bases. CDR1 and CDR2 from the germline V gene are SGHNT and YYREEE (reference sequence). V trimming: 4 bases; J trimming: 13 bases; junction bases outside the gene matches: 14. The CDR3 is made up of 15 amino acids. This CDR3 is CASSHMGLAEGGKYF. The CDR3 coding sequence is TGTGCCAGCAGCCATATGGGACTAGCGGAGGGGGGAAAGTATTTT.

This chain joins TRBV5-6 and TRBJ2-3; TRBD2 matches at 8 bases. The germline gives CDR1 SGHDT, CDR2 YYEEEE. This CDR3 region has 15 residues. The V segment lost 2 bases and the J segment 3 bases; nucleotides outside the gene matches: 5. CDR3 loop: CASSLISGTTDTQYF. Here the CDR3 DNA reads TGTGCCAGCAGCTTAATTAGCGGGACTACAGATACGCAGTATTTT.

This clone appeared once. V usage is TRBV7-2 and J usage is TRBJ1-4; possible D gene TRBD1, 6 bases. The germline CDR1 and CDR2 sequences are SGHTA and FQGNSA. V lost 5 bases and J 2 bases, leaving 15 bases between the germline ends. CDR3 length equals 16 residues. CDR3 amino acids: CASSQTQGATNEKLFF. CDR3 DNA sequence: TGTGCCAGCAGCCAAACACAGGGAGCCACTAATGAAAAACTGTTTTTT.

This chain joins TRBV5-4 and TRBJ2-7, with D perhaps given as TRBD1 or TRBD2 (5 bases each). Deletions cut 5 bases from V and 0 bases from J, with 18 bases between. The germline V gene encodes CDR1 SGHNT and CDR2 YYREEE (reference sequence). CDR3 size: 16 residues. CDR3 nucleotides: TGTGCCAGCAGTAATAACCGGGACGGCAGCTCCTACGAGCAGTACTTC. Amino acid sequence: CASSNNRDGSSYEQYF.